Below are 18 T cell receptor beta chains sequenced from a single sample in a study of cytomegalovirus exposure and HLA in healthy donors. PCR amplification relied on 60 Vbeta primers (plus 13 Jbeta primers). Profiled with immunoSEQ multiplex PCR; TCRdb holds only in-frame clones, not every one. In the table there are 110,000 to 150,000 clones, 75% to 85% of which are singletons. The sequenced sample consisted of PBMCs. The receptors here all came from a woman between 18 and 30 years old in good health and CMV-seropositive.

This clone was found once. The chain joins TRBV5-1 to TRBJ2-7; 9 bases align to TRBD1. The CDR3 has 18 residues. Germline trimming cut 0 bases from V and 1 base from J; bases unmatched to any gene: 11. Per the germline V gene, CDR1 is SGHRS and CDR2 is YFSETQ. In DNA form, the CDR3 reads TGCGCCAGCAGCTTGGAGCCCAGCGGGACAGGGACATCCTACGAGCAGTACTTC. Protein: CASSLEPSGTGTSYEQYF.

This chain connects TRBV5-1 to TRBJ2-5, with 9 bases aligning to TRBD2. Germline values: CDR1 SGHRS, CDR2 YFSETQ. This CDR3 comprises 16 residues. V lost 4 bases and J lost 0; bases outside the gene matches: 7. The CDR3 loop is CASSPWLAGNQETQYF. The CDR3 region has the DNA TGCGCCAGCAGCCCGTGGCTAGCGGGGAACCAAGAGACCCAGTACTTC.

The CDR3 region has the DNA TGCAGCGTCGCAGGACAGGGGGAATTGGGCTATGGCTACACCTTC. It is translated as CSVAGQGELGYGYTF. The genes are TRBV29-1 and TRBJ1-2; 10 nucleotides agree with TRBD1. V was pared by 6 bases and J by 4 bases, with 11 bases of the junction left unmatched. This CDR3 comprises 15 residues. Per the germline V gene, CDR1 is SQVTM and CDR2 is ANQGSEA. The full variable domain, rest sourced from reference TRBV29-1 and TRBJ1-2, is SAVISQKPSRDICQRGTSLTIQCQVDSQVTMMFWYRQQPGQSLTLIATANQGSEATYESGFVIDKFPISRPNLTFSTLTVSNMSPEDSSIYLCSVAGQGELGYGYTFGSGTRLTVV.

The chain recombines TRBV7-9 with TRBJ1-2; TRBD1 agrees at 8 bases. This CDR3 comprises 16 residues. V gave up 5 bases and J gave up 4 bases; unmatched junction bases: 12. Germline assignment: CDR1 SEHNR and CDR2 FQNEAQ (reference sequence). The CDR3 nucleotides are TGTGCCAGCAGCAACCGCCGGGACAGGCCTTTCTATGGCTACACCTTC. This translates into CASSNRRDRPFYGYTF.

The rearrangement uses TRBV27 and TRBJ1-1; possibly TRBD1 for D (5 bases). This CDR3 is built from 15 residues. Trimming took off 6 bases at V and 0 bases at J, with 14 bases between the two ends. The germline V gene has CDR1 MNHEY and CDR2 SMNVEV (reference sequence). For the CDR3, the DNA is TGTGCCAGCAGCCTTGCTGGGGGGGTGAACACTGAAGCTTTCTTT. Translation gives CASSLAGGVNTEAFF.

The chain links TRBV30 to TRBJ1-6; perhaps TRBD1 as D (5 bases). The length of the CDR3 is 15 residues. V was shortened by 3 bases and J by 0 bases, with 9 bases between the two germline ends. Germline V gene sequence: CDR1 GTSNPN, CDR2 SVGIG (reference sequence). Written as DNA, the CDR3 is TGTGCCTGGAGCCATGACAGCTCCTATAATTCACCCCTCCACTTT. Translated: CAWSHDSSYNSPLHF.

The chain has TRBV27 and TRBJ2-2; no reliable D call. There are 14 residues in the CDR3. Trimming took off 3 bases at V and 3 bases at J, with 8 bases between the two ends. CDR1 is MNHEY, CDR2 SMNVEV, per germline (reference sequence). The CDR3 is CASSLAGDTGELFF. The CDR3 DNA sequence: TGTGCCAGCAGTTTGGCAGGTGACACCGGGGAGCTGTTTTTT.

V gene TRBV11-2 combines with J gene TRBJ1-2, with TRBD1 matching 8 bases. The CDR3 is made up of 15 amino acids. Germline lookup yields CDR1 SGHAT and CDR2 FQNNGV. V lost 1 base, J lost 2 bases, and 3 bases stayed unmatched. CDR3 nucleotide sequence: TGTGCCAGCAGCTTAGGGGGACAGGCAAACTATGGCTACACCTTC. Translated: CASSLGGQANYGYTF.

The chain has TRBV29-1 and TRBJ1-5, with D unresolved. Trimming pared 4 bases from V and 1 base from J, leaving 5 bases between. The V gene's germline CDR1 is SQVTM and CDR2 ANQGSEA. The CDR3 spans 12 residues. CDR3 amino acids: CSVGGSNQPQHF. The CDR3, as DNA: TGCAGCGTTGGCGGGAGCAATCAGCCCCAGCATTTT.

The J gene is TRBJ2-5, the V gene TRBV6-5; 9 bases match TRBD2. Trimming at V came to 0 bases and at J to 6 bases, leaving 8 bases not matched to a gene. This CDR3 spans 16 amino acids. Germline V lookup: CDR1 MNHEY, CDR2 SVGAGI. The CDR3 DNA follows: TGTGCCAGCAGTTACTCGGGAGCGGGGGGTTTAAAGACCCAGTACTTC. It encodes CASSYSGAGGLKTQYF.

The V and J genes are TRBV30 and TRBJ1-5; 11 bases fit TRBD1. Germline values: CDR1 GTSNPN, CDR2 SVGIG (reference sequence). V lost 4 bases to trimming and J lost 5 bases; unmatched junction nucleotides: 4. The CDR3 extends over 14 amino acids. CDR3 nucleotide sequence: TGTGCCTGGACCGGACAGGGGGCCCATCAGCCCCAGCATTTT. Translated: CAWTGQGAHQPQHF. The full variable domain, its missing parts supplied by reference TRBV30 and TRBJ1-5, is SQTIHQWPATLVQPVGSPLSLECTVEGTSNPNLYWYRQAAGRGLQLLFYSVGIGQISSEVPQNLSASRPQDRQFILSSKKLLLSDSGFYLCAWTGQGAHQPQHFGDGTRLSIL.

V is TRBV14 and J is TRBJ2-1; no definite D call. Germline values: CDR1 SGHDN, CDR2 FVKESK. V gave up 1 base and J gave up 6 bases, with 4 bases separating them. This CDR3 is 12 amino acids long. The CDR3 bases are TGTGCCAGCAGCCAAGCTTCCAATGAGCAGTTCTTC. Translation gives CASSQASNEQFF.

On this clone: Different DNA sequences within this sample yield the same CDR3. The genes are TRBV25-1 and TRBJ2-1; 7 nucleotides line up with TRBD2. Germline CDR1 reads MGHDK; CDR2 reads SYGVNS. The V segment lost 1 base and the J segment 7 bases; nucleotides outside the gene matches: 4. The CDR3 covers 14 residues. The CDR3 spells CASSESASGNEQFF. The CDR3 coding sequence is TGTGCCAGCAGTGAATCGGCTAGCGGTAATGAGCAGTTCTTC. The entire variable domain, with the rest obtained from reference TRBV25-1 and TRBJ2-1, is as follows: EADIYQTPRYLVIGTGKKITLECSQTMGHDKMYWYQQDPGMELHLIHYSYGVNSTEKGDLSSESTVSRIRTEHFPLTLESARPSHTSQYLCASSESASGNEQFFGPGTRLTVL.

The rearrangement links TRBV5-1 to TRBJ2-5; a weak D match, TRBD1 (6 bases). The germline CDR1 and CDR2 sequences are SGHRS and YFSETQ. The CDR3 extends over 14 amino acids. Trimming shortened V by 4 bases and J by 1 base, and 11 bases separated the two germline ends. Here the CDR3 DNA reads TGCGCCAGCAGCATTGGGGACATCCAAGAGACCCAGTACTTC. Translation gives CASSIGDIQETQYF.

The CDR3 protein is CASSPPGQGGDTIYF. The CDR3 coding sequence is TGTGCCAGCTCACCACCGGGACAGGGCGGCGACACCATATATTTT. The V call is TRBV18, the J call TRBJ1-3; TRBD1 aligns across 9 bases. Germline CDR1 is KGHSH and CDR2 is LQKENI. There are 15 residues in the CDR3. V lost 0 bases and J lost 8; bases outside the gene matches: 5.

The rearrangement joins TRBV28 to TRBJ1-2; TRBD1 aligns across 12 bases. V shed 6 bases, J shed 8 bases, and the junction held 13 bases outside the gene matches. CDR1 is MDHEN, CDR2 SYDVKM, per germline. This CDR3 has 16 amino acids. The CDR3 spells CASRGGTGGKVRGYTF. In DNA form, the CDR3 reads TGTGCCAGCAGGGGGGGGACAGGGGGCAAAGTTAGGGGCTACACCTTC.

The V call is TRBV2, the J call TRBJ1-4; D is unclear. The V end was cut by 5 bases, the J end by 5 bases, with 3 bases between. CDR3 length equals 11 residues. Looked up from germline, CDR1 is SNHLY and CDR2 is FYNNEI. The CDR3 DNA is TGTGCCAGCAGTCCGAATGAAAAACTGTTTTTT. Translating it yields CASSPNEKLFF.

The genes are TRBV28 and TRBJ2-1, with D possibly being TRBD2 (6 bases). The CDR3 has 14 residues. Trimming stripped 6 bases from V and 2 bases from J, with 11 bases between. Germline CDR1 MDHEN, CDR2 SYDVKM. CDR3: CASRGGETYNEQFF. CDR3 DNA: TGTGCCAGCAGAGGCGGGGAGACCTACAATGAGCAGTTCTTC.